This TCR beta chain originates from a study of neurological immune-mediated disorders (dated by TCRdb to about 2019). A note on the overall study: Peripheral blood TCR-beta repertoires from patients with HTLV-I-associated myelopathy (HAM/TSP), patients with multiple sclerosis, and healthy controls were compared in the study using UMI-based sequencing. The 90 to 110 TCR-beta libraries covered PBMC samples along with longitudinal samples, technical triplicates, and paired sorted CD4+ and CD8+ T-cell subsets. The cohort was made up of around 70 subjects, consisting of roughly 15 HAM/TSP patients, around 35 multiple sclerosis patients and 20 healthy controls. Each longitudinal HAM/TSP and healthy donor was sampled at 3 time-points spaced at 3-40 month intervals. Overall study results and their limits: TCR clonal expansion was greatest in HAM/TSP patients and smallest in MS patients, who ranked below even healthy controls. Across subjects, expanded clones never shared an identical CDR3 amino acid sequence, which suggests that the TCR-beta repertoires in every group were private.

cDNA synthesis used template-switch 5'RACE with a primer carrying a 10-nucleotide random unique molecular identifier tagging each TCR transcript. Every sequencing run yielded over 190 million TCR-beta sequences covering 15-18 subjects. The RNeasy kit was used to extract total RNA. The KAPA Real-time Library Amplification kit was used to amplify TCR-beta VDJ regions with primers targeting the TCR constant region and the 5'RACE anchor. Sample indexes and Illumina adaptors were added in a first PCR, and a second PCR then increased library yield. After purification with Ampure beads, the TCR product of roughly 650 bp was size-selected on a 2% E-gel SizeSelection system. Before pooling, library quality was checked on a Bioanalyzer, concentration was measured with Qubit, and libraries were quantified with the Kapa Library Quantification kit. Libraries were sequenced paired-end 2 x 150 bp on an Illumina HiSeq 2500. To increase sequence diversity, roughly 24-32% phiX was spiked into each library pool. As for how the authors treated the data: Quality-filtered reads were processed with the UMI-based MiGEC pipeline, and over 90% of raw TCR sequences were removed by the MiGEC pipeline during error correction. VDJ genes were aligned to IMGT germline references, and each clonotype was defined by a unique CDR3 amino acid sequence together with V-J genes. Clonal expansion, Shannon diversity, and CDR3 relatedness (CalcPairwiseDistances, ClusterSamples) were evaluated with VDJtools, and phylogenetic trees were built with CLCbio workbench. Expanded clones were defined as having at least 8 unique UMIs, based on coefficient-of-variation modelling across technical triplicates. Through fastp at Q25 and MiXCR, TCRdb rebuilt clones from the public reads, retaining in-frame beta chains. Under each unique CDR3 protein, matching rows form one entry showing the most common genes and DNA. The V and J calls here are based on TCRdb, not the publication. This sample comprises about 66,000 distinct CDR3 sequences, around a tenth of them detected only once. Of the sample, 9.5% to 15% falls within the top ten clones.

This clonotype was counted many times. No cognate antigen has been identified for it. No much larger clone is present one base from it, and per-base qualities are unavailable. Reading the label with the study, this specimen's time point is: longitudinal time-point 2. The healthy controls were volunteers from a blood bank in Maryland, USA. Unsorted PBMC libraries were generated from 2 million PBMCs stored in RNAlater at -80 °C until RNA extraction. Peripheral blood was subjected to Ficoll-Hypaque density gradient centrifugation to isolate PBMCs, which were then cryopreserved in liquid nitrogen. From cysteine to phenylalanine, the CDR3 is 16 amino acids long. Only CDR3 DNA is held: 48 bases, read in frame from base 1. Reading the germline V gene gives CDR1 SGHRS and CDR2 YFSETQ. At the junction V is shortened by 4 bases and J by 0 bases; bases outside the gene matches: 4.

The chain couples TRBV5-1 to TRBJ2-7; TRBD2 agrees with 13 junctional bases. The clonotype was recovered from a man aged 25-40 years in good health. Sequenced input: PBMCs. The CDR3 sequence is CASSPRTSGSSYEQYF. The nucleotide sequence is given as TGCGCCAGCAGCCCGCGGACTAGCGGGAGCTCCTACGAGCAGTACTTC.